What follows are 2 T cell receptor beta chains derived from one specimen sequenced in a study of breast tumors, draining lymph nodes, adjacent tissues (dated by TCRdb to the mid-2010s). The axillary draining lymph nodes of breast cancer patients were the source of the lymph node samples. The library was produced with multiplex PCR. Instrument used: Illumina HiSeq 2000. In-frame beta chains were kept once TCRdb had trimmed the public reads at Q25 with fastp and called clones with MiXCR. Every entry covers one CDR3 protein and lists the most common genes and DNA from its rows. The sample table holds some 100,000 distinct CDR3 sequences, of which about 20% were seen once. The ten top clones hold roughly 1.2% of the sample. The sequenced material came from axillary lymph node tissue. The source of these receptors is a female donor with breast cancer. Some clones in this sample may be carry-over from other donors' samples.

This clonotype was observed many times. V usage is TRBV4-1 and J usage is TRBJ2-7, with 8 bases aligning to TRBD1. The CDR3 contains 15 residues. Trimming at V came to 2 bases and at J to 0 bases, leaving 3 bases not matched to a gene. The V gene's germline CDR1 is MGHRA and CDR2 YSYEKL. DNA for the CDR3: TGCGCCAGCAGCCAAAACAGGGGGGCCTCCTACGAGCAGTACTTC. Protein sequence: CASSQNRGASYEQYF.

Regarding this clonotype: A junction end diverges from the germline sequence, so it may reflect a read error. The CDR3 DNA is TGTGCCACAAGTGGAGCCTGGGGCAGGGGGTCGATTCCTGGAAGCACCATATATTTT. Protein sequence: CATSGAWGRGSIPGSTIYF. The chain joins TRBV19 to TRBJ1-3, with TRBD1 matching over 7 bases. Looked up from germline, CDR1 is LNHDA and CDR2 is SQIVND (reference sequence). The CDR3 covers 19 residues.